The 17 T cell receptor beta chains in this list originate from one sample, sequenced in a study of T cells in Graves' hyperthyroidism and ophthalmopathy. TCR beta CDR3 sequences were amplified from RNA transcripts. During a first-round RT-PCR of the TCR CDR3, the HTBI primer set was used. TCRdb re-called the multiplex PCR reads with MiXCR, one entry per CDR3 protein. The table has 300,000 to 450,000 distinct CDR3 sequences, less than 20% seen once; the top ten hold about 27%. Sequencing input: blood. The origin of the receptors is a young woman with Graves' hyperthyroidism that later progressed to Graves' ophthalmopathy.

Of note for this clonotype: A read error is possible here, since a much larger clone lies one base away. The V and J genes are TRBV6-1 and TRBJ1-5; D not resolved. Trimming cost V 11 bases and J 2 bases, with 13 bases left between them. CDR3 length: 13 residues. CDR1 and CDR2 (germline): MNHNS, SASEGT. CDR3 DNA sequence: TGTGCCGGCAATGAGGGAGGCAATCAGCCCCAGCATTTT. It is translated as CAGNEGGNQPQHF.

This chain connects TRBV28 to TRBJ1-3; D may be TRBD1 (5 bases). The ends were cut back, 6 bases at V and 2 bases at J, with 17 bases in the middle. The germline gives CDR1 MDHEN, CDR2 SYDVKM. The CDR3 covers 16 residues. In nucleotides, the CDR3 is TGTGCCAGCAGCCCTCTACCTGGGGGAACTGGAAACACCATATATTTT. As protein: CASSPLPGGTGNTIYF.

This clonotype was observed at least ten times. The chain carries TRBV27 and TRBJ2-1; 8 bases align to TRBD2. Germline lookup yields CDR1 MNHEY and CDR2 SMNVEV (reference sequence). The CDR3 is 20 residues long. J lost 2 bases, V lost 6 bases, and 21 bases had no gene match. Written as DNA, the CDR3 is TGTGCCAGCAGACCACTAGAAGCCTTTAAGCGGGAGCGTCCCTACAATGAGCAGTTCTTC. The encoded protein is CASRPLEAFKRERPYNEQFF.

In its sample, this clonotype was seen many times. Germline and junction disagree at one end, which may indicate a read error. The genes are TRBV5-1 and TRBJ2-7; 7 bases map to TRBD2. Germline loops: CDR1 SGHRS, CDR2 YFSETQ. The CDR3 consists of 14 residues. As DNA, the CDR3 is TGTGCCAGCAGTTTGGGGGGGAGCTCCTACGAGCAGTACTTC. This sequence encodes CASSLGGSSYEQYF.

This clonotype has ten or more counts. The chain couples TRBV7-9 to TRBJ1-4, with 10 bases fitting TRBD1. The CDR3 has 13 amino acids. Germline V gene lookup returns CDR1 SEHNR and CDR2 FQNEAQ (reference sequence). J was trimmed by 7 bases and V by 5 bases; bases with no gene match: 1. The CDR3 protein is CASSRQGAEKLFF. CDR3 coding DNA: TGTGCCAGCAGCAGACAGGGGGCTGAAAAACTGTTTTTT.

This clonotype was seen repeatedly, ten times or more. The CDR3 DNA is TGTGCCAGTCGTACAGGGGGCAGGGGAGTCAAGCATAGCAATCAGCCCCAGCATTTT. Protein: CASRTGGRGVKHSNQPQHF. The J gene is TRBJ1-5, the V gene TRBV19; 9 nucleotides match TRBD1. Germline assignment: CDR1 LNHDA and CDR2 SQIVND (reference sequence). There are 19 residues in the CDR3. Unmatched junction bases numbered 17, after V lost 8 bases and J lost 0 bases. Full variable domain (missing parts from reference TRBV19 and TRBJ1-5): DGGITQSPKYLFRKEGQNVTLSCEQNLNHDAMYWYRQDPGQGLRLIYYSQIVNDFQKGDIAEGYSVSREKKESFPLTVTSAQKNPTAFYLCASRTGGRGVKHSNQPQHFGDGTRLSIL.

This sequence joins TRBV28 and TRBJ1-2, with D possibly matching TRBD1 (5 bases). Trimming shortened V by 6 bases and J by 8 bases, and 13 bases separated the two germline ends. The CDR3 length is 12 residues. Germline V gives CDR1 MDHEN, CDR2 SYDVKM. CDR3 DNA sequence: TGTGCCAGCAGAAAGCCTCAGGGAGGCTACACCTTC. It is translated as CASRKPQGGYTF.

In nucleotides, the CDR3 is TGCGCCAGCAGCTTGTCTCCTAGCGCTACCTACGAGCAGTACTTC. Translated: CASSLSPSATYEQYF. The chain couples TRBV5-1 to TRBJ2-7, with D possibly being TRBD2 (6 bases). CDR1 is SGHRS, CDR2 YFSETQ, per germline. Deletions cut 1 base from V and 2 bases from J, with 13 bases between. The CDR3 length is 15 residues.

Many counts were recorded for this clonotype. The CDR3 protein is CASTKRGSYNEQFF. For the CDR3, the DNA is TGTGCCAGCACCAAGCGGGGTTCCTACAATGAGCAGTTCTTC. The chain has TRBV27 and TRBJ2-1; 7 nucleotides match TRBD2. The CDR3 contains 14 residues. The ends lost 7 bases at V and 1 base at J; junction bases unmatched: 4. Germline V gives CDR1 MNHEY, CDR2 SMNVEV (reference sequence).

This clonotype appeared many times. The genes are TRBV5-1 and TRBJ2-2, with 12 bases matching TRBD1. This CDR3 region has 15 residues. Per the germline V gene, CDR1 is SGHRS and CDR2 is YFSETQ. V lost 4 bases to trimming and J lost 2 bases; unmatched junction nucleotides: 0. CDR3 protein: CASSGTGGNTGELFF. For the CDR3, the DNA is TGCGCCAGCAGCGGGACAGGGGGCAACACCGGGGAGCTGTTTTTT.

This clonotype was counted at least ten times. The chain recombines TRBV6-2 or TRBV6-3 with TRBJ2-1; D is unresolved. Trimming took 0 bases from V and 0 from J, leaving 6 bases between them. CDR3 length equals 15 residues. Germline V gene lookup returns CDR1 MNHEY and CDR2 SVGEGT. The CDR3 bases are TGTGCCAGCAGTTACTCGTTGGGCTCCTACAATGAGCAGTTCTTC. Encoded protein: CASSYSLGSYNEQFF.

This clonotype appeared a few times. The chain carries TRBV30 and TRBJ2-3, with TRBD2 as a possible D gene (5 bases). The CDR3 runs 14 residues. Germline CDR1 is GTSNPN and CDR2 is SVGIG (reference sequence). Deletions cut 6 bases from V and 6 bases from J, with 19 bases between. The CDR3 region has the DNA TGTGCCTGTCCAAGAAGAGGACCGGGGGATACGCAGTATTTT. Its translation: CACPRRGPGDTQYF.

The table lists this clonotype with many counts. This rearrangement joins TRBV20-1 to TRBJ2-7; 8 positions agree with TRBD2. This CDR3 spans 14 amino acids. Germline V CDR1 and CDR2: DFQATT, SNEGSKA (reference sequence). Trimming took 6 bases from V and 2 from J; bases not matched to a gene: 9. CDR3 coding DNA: TGCAGTGCCGGCCTGGCGGGGGGAACCTACGAGCAGTACTTC. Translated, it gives CSAGLAGGTYEQYF.

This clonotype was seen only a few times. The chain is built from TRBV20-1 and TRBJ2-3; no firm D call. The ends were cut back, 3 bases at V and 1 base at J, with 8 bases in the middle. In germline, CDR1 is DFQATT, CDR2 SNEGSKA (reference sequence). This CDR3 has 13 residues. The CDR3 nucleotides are TGCAGTGCTAGGAGAGGAGGCACAGATACGCAGTATTTT. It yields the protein CSARRGGTDTQYF.

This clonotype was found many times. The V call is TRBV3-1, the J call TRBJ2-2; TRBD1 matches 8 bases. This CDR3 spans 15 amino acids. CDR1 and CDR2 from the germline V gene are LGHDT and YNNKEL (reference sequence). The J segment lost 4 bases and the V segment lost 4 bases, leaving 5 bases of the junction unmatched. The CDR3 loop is CASSLTGGITGELFF. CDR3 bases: TGTGCCAGCAGCCTCACAGGGGGTATCACCGGGGAGCTGTTTTTT.

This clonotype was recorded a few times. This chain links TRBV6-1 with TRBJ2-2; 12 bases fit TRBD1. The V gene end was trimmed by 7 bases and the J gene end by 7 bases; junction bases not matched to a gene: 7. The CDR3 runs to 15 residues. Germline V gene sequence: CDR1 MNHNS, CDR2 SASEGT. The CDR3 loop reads CASNRDRGLGGELFF. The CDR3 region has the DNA TGTGCCAGCAATCGGGACAGGGGGCTGGGCGGGGAGCTGTTTTTT.

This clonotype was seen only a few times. CDR3 protein: CASSQGQTRYTGELFF. The CDR3 coding sequence is TGCGCCAGCAGCCAAGGGCAGACCCGGTACACCGGGGAGCTGTTTTTT. The chain recombines TRBV4-3 with TRBJ2-2; no firm D call. The germline V gene encodes CDR1 LGHNA and CDR2 YSLEER. The ends were cut back, 1 base at V and 3 bases at J, with 12 bases in the middle. The CDR3 spans 16 residues.